These 22 T cell receptor beta chains came from one sample sequenced in a study of T cell responses to AZD1222 COVID-19 vaccine. Some clones are missing from TCRdb's copy, which holds only in-frame ones; the method was immunoSEQ multiplex PCR. The sample shows 75,000 to 95,000 clones, 85% of them seen only once. The input for sequencing was peripheral blood, taken 28 days after the second AZD1222 dose. These receptor sequences come from an adult who received the AZD1222 COVID-19 vaccine.

The genes are TRBV6-6 and TRBJ2-7, with D possibly TRBD2 on 6 matching bases. The germline V and J ends were trimmed by 3 bases and 2 bases, with 11 bases remaining between them. The CDR3 has 14 amino acids. Germline CDR1 and CDR2: MNHNY and SVGAGI (reference sequence). CDR3 region: CASSYRGTAYEQYF. The CDR3 DNA reads TGTGCCAGCAGTTATCGCGGGACGGCCTACGAGCAGTACTTC.

The genes are TRBV2 and TRBJ1-2, with a tentative D call TRBD1 (5 bases). Germline lookup yields CDR1 SNHLY and CDR2 FYNNEI. The CDR3 extends over 14 amino acids. Trimming took 6 bases from V and 0 from J, leaving 11 bases between them. CDR3 region: CASSRDLANYGYTF. The CDR3 DNA is TGTGCCAGCAGCCGGGACCTAGCTAACTATGGCTACACCTTC.

The rearrangement uses TRBV30 and TRBJ1-1; D not resolved. The germline CDR1 and CDR2 sequences are GTSNPN and SVGIG (reference sequence). Trimming pared 2 bases from V and 4 bases from J, leaving 11 bases between. The CDR3 length is 13 residues. The CDR3 spells CAWSPPVGTEAFF. CDR3 sequence (DNA): TGTGCCTGGAGTCCACCTGTGGGCACTGAAGCTTTCTTT.

The V call is TRBV5-1, the J call TRBJ2-3; the D gene could be TRBD1 or TRBD2 (6 bases each). V shed 0 bases and J shed 2 bases, with 10 bases lying between them. This CDR3 has 15 residues. Germline CDR1 reads SGHRS; CDR2 reads YFSETQ. CDR3 coding DNA: TGCGCCAGCAGCTTGGAAGGGGGGTACACAGATACGCAGTATTTT. The encoded protein is CASSLEGGYTDTQYF.

The chain has TRBV5-1 and TRBJ1-5; D is undetermined. CDR1 is SGHRS, CDR2 YFSETQ, per germline. The germline V and J ends were trimmed by 0 bases and 7 bases, with 17 bases remaining between them. The CDR3 extends over 16 amino acids. CDR3 residues: CASSLGAAGEGQPQHF. The DNA for the CDR3 is TGCGCCAGCAGCTTGGGGGCAGCCGGAGAAGGCCAGCCCCAGCATTTT. The full variable domain, in which reference TRBV5-1 and TRBJ1-5 provide the parts outside the CDR3, is KAGVTQTPRYLIKTRGQQVTLSCSPISGHRSVSWYQQTPGQGLQFLFEYFSETQRNKGNFPGRFSGRQFSNSRSEMNVSTLELGDSALYLCASSLGAAGEGQPQHFGDGTRLSIL.

The rearrangement uses TRBV24-1 and TRBJ1-1, with 11 bases matching TRBD1. Looked up from germline, CDR1 is KGHDR and CDR2 is SFDVKD. The V and J ends lost 3 bases and 4 bases, in that order; junction bases with no gene match: 3. The CDR3 consists of 15 residues. Written as DNA, the CDR3 is TGTGCCACCAGTGATGAGGGGACAGGGGGCACTGAAGCTTTCTTT. This translates into CATSDEGTGGTEAFF.

V and J are TRBV30 and TRBJ2-3; no clear D. CDR1 is GTSNPN and CDR2 is SVGIG in the germline V gene (reference sequence). V lost 6 bases to trimming and J lost 6 bases, with 16 bases between them. The CDR3 extends over 13 amino acids. The CDR3 nucleotides read TGTGCCTGTTCTGAGCTATTTGGCGATACGCAGTATTTT. It codes for CACSELFGDTQYF.

The chain's CDR3 is CASSQGGSDTQYF. The DNA of the CDR3 is TGTGCCAGCAGCCAGGGGGGGAGCGATACGCAGTATTTT. The chain links TRBV9 to TRBJ2-3; perhaps D is TRBD1 or TRBD2 (7 bases each). V dropped 4 bases and J dropped 6 bases, with 12 bases sitting between them. The CDR3 extends over 13 amino acids. The V gene's germline CDR1 is SGDLS and CDR2 YYNGEE.

This sequence joins TRBV2 and TRBJ1-3; D is uncertain. Trimming left V 6 bases short and J 0 bases short, with 15 bases between. The CDR3 runs 16 residues. Germline lookup yields CDR1 SNHLY and CDR2 FYNNEI. CDR3 protein: CASSPPGLRSGNTIYF. The CDR3 DNA is TGTGCCAGCAGCCCTCCGGGCCTTCGCTCTGGAAACACCATATATTTT. Using reference TRBV2 and TRBJ1-3 for the parts outside the CDR3, the full variable domain is EPEVTQTPSHQVTQMGQEVILRCVPISNHLYFYWYRQILGQKVEFLVSFYNNEISEKSEIFDDQFSVERPDGSNFTLKIRSTKLEDSAMYFCASSPPGLRSGNTIYFGEGSWLTVV.

This chain connects TRBV7-2 to TRBJ1-6; D gene uncertain. CDR1 and CDR2 from the germline V gene are SGHTA and FQGNSA. V was clipped by 2 bases and J by 7 bases, with 9 bases between them. The CDR3 extends over 14 amino acids. For the CDR3, the DNA is TGTGCCAGCAGCTTACCGGCGTGGAATTCACCCCTCCACTTT. Its protein is CASSLPAWNSPLHF.

This clone was seen a few times. The gene calls are TRBV5-1 and TRBJ1-1, with D possibly TRBD1 on 5 matching bases. Germline CDR1 is SGHRS and CDR2 is YFSETQ. The V end was cut by 4 bases, the J end by 1 base, with 17 bases between. CDR3 length: 16 amino acids. CDR3 nucleotide sequence: TGCGCCAGCAGCCTTTTCGTAGGAGGGGCGAACACTGAAGCTTTCTTT. Encoded protein: CASSLFVGGANTEAFF.

This chain links TRBV6-5 with TRBJ1-2, with D maybe TRBD1 (6 bases). This CDR3 spans 15 amino acids. Germline-derived CDR1 and CDR2 are MNHEY and SVGAGI. V gave up 6 bases and J gave up 6 bases, with 20 bases separating them. For the CDR3, the DNA is TGTGCCAGCAGCCCCGATGTCGGGGGCAGGAATGGCTACACCTTC. Its translation: CASSPDVGGRNGYTF.

This chain connects TRBV28 to TRBJ2-7, with 7 bases lining up with TRBD2. V trimming: 7 bases; J trimming: 5 bases; junction bases outside the gene matches: 5. The CDR3 has 12 residues. The germline V gene has CDR1 MDHEN and CDR2 SYDVKM. The CDR3 DNA reads TGTGCCAGCATTGGGGGGGAGAACGAGCAGTACTTC. This gives the protein CASIGGENEQYF.

The gene calls are TRBV9 and TRBJ2-7; D ambiguous. Trimming cost V 0 bases and J 1 base, with 8 bases left between them. The CDR3 runs 14 residues. Germline V CDR1 and CDR2: SGDLS, YYNGEE. The CDR3 nucleotides are TGTGCCAGCAGCGTAGGGGTAATTTCCTACGAGCAGTACTTC. This gives the protein CASSVGVISYEQYF.

J is TRBJ2-7 and V is TRBV28; D is uncertain. V was trimmed by 5 bases and J by 0 bases, leaving 11 bases between them. This CDR3 is built from 14 residues. Per the germline V gene, CDR1 is MDHEN and CDR2 is SYDVKM. Written as DNA, the CDR3 is TGTGCCAGCAGTCTTATCGGATTCTCCTACGAGCAGTACTTC. This translates into CASSLIGFSYEQYF.

V usage is TRBV19 and J usage is TRBJ2-1, with 10 bases identical to TRBD2. Germline loops: CDR1 LNHDA, CDR2 SQIVND (reference sequence). This CDR3 has 15 residues. The J segment lost 4 bases and the V segment lost 5 bases, leaving 5 bases of the junction unmatched. The CDR3 sequence is CASSDSGGLYNEQFF. CDR3 DNA: TGTGCCAGTAGTGATAGCGGGGGGCTTTACAATGAGCAGTTCTTC.

The V gene is TRBV27, the J gene TRBJ1-2; 9 bases match TRBD1. Germline CDR1 and CDR2: MNHEY and SMNVEV (reference sequence). The V gene end was trimmed by 5 bases and the J gene end by 7 bases; junction bases not matched to a gene: 8. This CDR3 has 14 residues. The CDR3 sequence: CASSPSTGGSGYTF. CDR3 coding DNA: TGTGCCAGCAGTCCCTCCACAGGGGGCTCTGGCTACACCTTC.

This clone occurred a few times. The chain joins TRBV11-2 to TRBJ2-7; maybe TRBD1 (5 bases). CDR3 size: 15 residues. Trimming cost V 7 bases and J 0 bases, with 16 bases left between them. Looked up from germline, CDR1 is SGHAT and CDR2 is FQNNGV. This CDR3 is CASTATRGTSYEQYF. In DNA, the CDR3 is TGTGCCAGCACCGCAACAAGGGGAACCTCCTACGAGCAGTACTTC.

This chain links TRBV9 with TRBJ2-1, with D hard to call. V gave up 3 bases and J gave up 4 bases, with 11 bases separating them. Germline V gene data show CDR1 as SGDLS and CDR2 as YYNGEE. The CDR3 has 14 amino acids. CDR3 residues: CASSGAPGYNEQFF. The CDR3 region has the DNA TGTGCCAGCAGCGGGGCACCGGGTTACAATGAGCAGTTCTTC.

This chain uses TRBV7-8 with TRBJ2-1; D uncertain. Germline CDR1 is SGHVS and CDR2 is FQNEAQ. Trimming stripped 7 bases from V and 4 bases from J, with 14 bases between. The CDR3 consists of 14 residues. For the CDR3, the DNA is TGTGCCAGCATCTACTCTCGGGTGTACAATGAGCAGTTCTTC. It encodes CASIYSRVYNEQFF.

The chain has TRBV7-2 and TRBJ2-3, with unresolved D. CDR3 length: 15 residues. In germline, CDR1 is SGHTA, CDR2 FQGNSA. V was shortened by 5 bases and J by 0 bases, with 12 bases between the two germline ends. The CDR3 bases are TGTGCCAGCAGCCAGTTTGCGGCTAGCACAGATACGCAGTATTTT. Protein: CASSQFAASTDTQYF.

The chain couples TRBV2 to TRBJ2-7; 7 bases align to TRBD1. CDR1 and CDR2 from the germline V gene are SNHLY and FYNNEI. Unmatched junction bases numbered 13, after V lost 6 bases and J lost 8 bases. The length of the CDR3 is 14 residues. The DNA of the CDR3 is TGTGCCAGCAGGAGGGACAGTACCCTTGAACAGCAGTACTTC. Amino acid sequence: CASRRDSTLEQQYF.